This entry lists 3 T cell receptor beta chains sequenced from one sample in a study of blood T cell repertoires in COVID-19. Method: immunoSEQ multiplex PCR; TCRdb's copy keeps in-frame clones and lacks some. The profile shows around 81,000 clones, 75% to 85% of them singletons. The specimen sequenced was peripheral blood. The receptors originated from an elderly man with acute or convalescent COVID-19.

The rearrangement uses TRBV10-1 and TRBJ2-1, with 10 positions matching TRBD2. This CDR3 is 20 amino acids long. Germline V gives CDR1 WNHNN, CDR2 SYGVQD (reference sequence). V gave up 0 bases and J gave up 5 bases; unmatched junction bases: 16. The CDR3 loop is CASSESSGAGGPSFHNEQFF. The CDR3 coding sequence is TGCGCCAGCAGTGAGTCGTCGGGAGCGGGAGGGCCTTCCTTTCACAATGAGCAGTTCTTC.

This sequence joins TRBV27 and TRBJ1-2; weak D call: TRBD1 (6 bases). V lost 3 bases and J 8 bases, leaving 19 bases between the germline ends. This CDR3 has 15 residues. Per germline, CDR1 MNHEY and CDR2 SMNVEV (reference sequence). The CDR3 region has the DNA TGTGCCAGCAGTTTTATGCGGACAGAAAGTGGAGGCTACACCTTC. This encodes CASSFMRTESGGYTF.

This chain uses TRBV2 with TRBJ2-1; D is perhaps TRBD2 (6 bases). This CDR3 has 13 residues. Germline CDR1 reads SNHLY; CDR2 reads FYNNEI. Trimming took off 8 bases at V and 10 bases at J, with 18 bases between the two ends. This chain's CDR3 is CASGPNGGHEQFF. In DNA form, the CDR3 reads TGTGCCAGCGGCCCTAATGGAGGGCACGAGCAGTTCTTC.